The source of this T cell receptor (beta chain) is a study of blood T cell repertoires in COVID-19 (TCRdb year 2020). As for the study more broadly: Collaborator samples came from the United States, Italy and Spain and covered acute and convalescent phases of COVID-19. The material from the prospective study consisted of cDNA or gDNA derived from T cells, B-cell-depleted T cells, or PBMCs. The dataset comprised deeply sampled blood TCRbeta repertoires from subjects exposed to, actively infected with, or recovered from COVID-19. A freely available public database, intended as a resource for researchers studying the immune response to SARS-CoV-2, is where the repertoires were released. The samples were drawn from two sources: the first 160 participants of the ongoing ImmuneRACE study, and 1,000 to 1,500 subjects contributed by 6 global collaborators. The sample metadata nearly always contained a de-identified subject ID, COVID-19 status, age in years and sex. Where HLA class I and class II types were available, the types were taken from metadata supplied by the sample provider, not from assay-based typing. Study-wide findings and limitations: How much clinical and demographic metadata was included differed by source and by participant, and the metadata was provided uncurated.

This clone is a singleton in its sample. Its antigen is unknown. No much larger clonotype is one base removed from it; base qualities were not supplied. Germline trimming: 0 bases from V, 5 bases from J; junction bases outside gene matches: 4. CDR1 and CDR2 (SEHNR, FQNEAQ) derive from the germline V gene (reference sequence). The cysteine opens and the phenylalanine closes a CDR3 of 15 amino acids. The read is trimmed to its CDR3 DNA, 45 bases read in frame from base 1. Participants in the prospective study were aged about 18 to 89 years, lived in over 20 United States geographic areas, and enrolled through a virtual design. To assign participants to cohorts, the prospective study relied on clinical history that participants themselves reported in a screening survey and a study questionnaire. For ImmuneRACE Cohort 3, a participant was defined as recovered based on two consecutive negative NP/OP PCR tests, clearance by a healthcare professional, or resolution of symptoms. In the prospective study, mobile phlebotomists collected whole blood, serum and a nasopharyngeal or oropharyngeal swab from each participant. Prospective study participants could optionally give additional blood draws and questionnaires over a roughly two-month period. Before DNA extraction, blood samples from the prospective study were shipped at room temperature or frozen.

The immunoSEQ Assay, a bias-controlled multiplex PCR, was used to amplify TCRbeta CDR3 regions from genomic DNA. From the authors' description of their analysis: Nucleated cell counts per sample were estimated from amplification of reference gene primers within the assay. To quantify the absolute abundance of each unique TCRbeta CDR3 rearrangement, sequence reads were collapsed and filtered. For each sample, productive Simpson clonality was calculated as the square root of Simpson's diversity index over productive rearrangements. The table was pulled from immuneACCESS by TCRdb, which kept in-frame rearrangements only. Such tables lose some clones; where checked, under half of the loss comes from unresolved V genes, and the rest has no known cause. V, J and clone size are those of that table, while D and trimming were read from the DNA. For this sample the table gives about 230,000 clones, of which under 90% were detected only once. The top ten hold 1.8% of the sample.

The chain uses TRBV7-9 and TRBJ1-1; TRBD1 fits 9 bases in the junction. Sequencing was done on a sample of PBMCs or T cells enriched from blood (not recorded which). This clonotype was sampled from a man between 60 and 70 years old who had recovered from COVID-19. The CDR3 amino acid sequence is: CASSLANRGQTEAFF. The nucleotide sequence reads as follows: TGTGCCAGCAGCTTAGCGAACAGGGGGCAAACTGAAGCTTTCTTT.